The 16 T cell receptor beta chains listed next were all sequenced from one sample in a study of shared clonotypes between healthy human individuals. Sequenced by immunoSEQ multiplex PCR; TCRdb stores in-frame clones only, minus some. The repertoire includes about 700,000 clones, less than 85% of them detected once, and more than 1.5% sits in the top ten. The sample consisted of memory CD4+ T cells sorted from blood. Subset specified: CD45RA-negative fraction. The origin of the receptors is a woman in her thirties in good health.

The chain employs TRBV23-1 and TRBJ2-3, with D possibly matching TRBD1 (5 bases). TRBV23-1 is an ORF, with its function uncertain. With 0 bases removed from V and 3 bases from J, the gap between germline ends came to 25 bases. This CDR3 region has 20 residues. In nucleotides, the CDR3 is TGCGCCAGCAGTCAATCTGGTAGTTTGGGGTTGACAGTAGAAACAGATACGCAGTATTTT. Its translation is CASSQSGSLGLTVETDTQYF.

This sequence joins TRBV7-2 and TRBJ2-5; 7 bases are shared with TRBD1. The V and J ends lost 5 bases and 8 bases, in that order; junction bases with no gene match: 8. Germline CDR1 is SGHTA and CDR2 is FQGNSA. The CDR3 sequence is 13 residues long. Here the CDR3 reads CASSRGQEGTQYF. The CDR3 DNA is TGTGCCAGCAGCCGTGGACAGGAAGGAACCCAGTACTTC.

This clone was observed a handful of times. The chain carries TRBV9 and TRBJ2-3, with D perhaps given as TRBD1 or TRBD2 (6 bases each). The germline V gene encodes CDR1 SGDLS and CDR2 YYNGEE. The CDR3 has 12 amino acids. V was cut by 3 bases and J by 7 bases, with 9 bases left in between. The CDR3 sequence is CASSGGGNTQYF. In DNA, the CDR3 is TGTGCCAGCAGCGGAGGGGGGAATACGCAGTATTTT.

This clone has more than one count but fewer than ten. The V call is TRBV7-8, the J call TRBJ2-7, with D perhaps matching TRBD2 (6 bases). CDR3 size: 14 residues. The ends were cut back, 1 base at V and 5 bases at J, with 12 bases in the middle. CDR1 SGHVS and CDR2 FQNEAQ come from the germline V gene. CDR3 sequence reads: CASSLGRPGDEQYF. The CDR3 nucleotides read TGTGCCAGCAGCTTAGGAAGGCCGGGGGACGAGCAGTACTTC.

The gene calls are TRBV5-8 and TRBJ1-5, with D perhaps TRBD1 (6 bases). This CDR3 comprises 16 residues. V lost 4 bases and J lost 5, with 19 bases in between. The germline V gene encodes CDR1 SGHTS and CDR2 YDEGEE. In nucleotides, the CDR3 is TGTGCCAGCAGCCCAGGTACATTAGGGGGGTATCAGCCCCAGCATTTT. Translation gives CASSPGTLGGYQPQHF.

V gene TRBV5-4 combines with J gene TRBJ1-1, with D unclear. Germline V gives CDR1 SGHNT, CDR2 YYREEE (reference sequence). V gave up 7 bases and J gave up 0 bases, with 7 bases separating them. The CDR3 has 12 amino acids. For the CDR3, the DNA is TGTGCCAGCGGGAGGGTGAACACTGAAGCTTTCTTT. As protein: CASGRVNTEAFF.

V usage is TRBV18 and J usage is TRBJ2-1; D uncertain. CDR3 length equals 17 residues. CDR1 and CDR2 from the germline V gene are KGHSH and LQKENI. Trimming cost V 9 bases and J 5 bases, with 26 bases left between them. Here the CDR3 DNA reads TGTGCCAGTTCGCTCCCAACCACGGTAGCTCGGAACAATGAGCAGTTCTTC. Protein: CASSLPTTVARNNEQFF.

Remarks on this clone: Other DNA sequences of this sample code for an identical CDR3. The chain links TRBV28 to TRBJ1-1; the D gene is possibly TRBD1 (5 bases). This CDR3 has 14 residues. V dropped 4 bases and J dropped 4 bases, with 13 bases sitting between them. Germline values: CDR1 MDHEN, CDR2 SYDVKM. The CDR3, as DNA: TGTGCCAGCAGTTCGAGGGGCGGGGTCACTGAAGCTTTCTTT. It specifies CASSSRGGVTEAFF.

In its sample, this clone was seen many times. In nucleotides, the CDR3 is TGTGCCAGCAGTGTCCTAGCGGGAGGCTCCTACGAGCAGTACTTC. As protein: CASSVLAGGSYEQYF. This rearrangement joins TRBV28 to TRBJ2-7, with 11 bases matching TRBD2. V trimming: 5 bases; J trimming: 0 bases; junction bases outside the gene matches: 3. Germline lookup yields CDR1 MDHEN and CDR2 SYDVKM. CDR3 length: 15 residues.

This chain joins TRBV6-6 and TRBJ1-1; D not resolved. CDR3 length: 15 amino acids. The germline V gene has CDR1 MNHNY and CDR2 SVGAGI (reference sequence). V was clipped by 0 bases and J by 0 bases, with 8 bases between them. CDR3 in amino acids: CASSYSNTVNTEAFF. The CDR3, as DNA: TGTGCCAGCAGTTACTCGAATACAGTGAACACTGAAGCTTTCTTT.

CDR3 region: CASSWGAGTVYNEQFF. In DNA form, the CDR3 reads TGTGCCAGCAGCTGGGGGGCCGGGACAGTTTACAATGAGCAGTTCTTC. The V and J genes are TRBV5-4 and TRBJ2-1, with D perhaps TRBD1 (7 bases). This CDR3 comprises 16 residues. Germline lookup yields CDR1 SGHNT and CDR2 YYREEE (reference sequence). Trimming took off 3 bases at V and 4 bases at J, with 17 bases between the two ends.

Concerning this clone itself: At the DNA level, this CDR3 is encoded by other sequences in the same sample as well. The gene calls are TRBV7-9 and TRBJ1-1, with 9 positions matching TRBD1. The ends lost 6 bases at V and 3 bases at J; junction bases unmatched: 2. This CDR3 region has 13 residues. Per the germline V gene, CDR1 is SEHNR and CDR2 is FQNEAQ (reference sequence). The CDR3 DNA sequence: TGTGCCAGCAGTGGACAGGGGTACACTGAAGCTTTCTTT. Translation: CASSGQGYTEAFF.

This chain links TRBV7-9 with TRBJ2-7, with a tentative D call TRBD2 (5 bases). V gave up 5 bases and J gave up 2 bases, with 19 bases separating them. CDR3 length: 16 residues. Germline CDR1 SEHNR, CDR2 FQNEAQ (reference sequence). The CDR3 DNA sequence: TGTGCCAGCAGCCGAGTTAGCGTGTTTCAGACCTACGAGCAGTACTTC. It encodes CASSRVSVFQTYEQYF.

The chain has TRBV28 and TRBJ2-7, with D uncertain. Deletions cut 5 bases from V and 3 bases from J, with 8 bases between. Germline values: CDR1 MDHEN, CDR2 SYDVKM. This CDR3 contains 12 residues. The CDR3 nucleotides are TGTGCCAGCAGTATTCAGGACTACGAGCAGTACTTC. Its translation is CASSIQDYEQYF.

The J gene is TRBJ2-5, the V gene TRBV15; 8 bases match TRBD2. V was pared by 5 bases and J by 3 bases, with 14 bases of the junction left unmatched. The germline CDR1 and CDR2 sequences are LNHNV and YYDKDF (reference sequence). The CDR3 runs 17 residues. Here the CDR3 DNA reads TGTGCCACCAGCGGCCGGAAAGCGGGGGTGAAGAAAGAGACCCAGTACTTC. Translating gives CATSGRKAGVKKETQYF.

The CDR3 nucleotides read TGTGCCAGCTCAGGACAGGGGGCGTTGGAGACCCAGTACTTC. Translated, it gives CASSGQGALETQYF. V gene TRBV28 combines with J gene TRBJ2-5; 11 bases match TRBD1. Germline V CDR1 and CDR2: MDHEN, SYDVKM. The CDR3 consists of 14 residues. Losses at the gene ends were 8 bases for V and 5 bases for J; bases not matched to a gene: 7.